This T cell receptor beta chain was sequenced in a study of blood T cell repertoires in COVID-19. As for the study in general: Whether acute or convalescent, the COVID-19 samples came from the United States, Italy and Spain. PBMCs, B-cell-depleted T cells, or T cells provided the cDNA or gDNA that made up the material.

Study processing details: Nucleated cell number was recorded as an estimate derived from reference gene primer amplification. Method: immunoSEQ multiplex PCR; TCRdb's copy keeps in-frame clones and lacks some. V and J calls and clone size are those listed in that table; D and trimming were worked out from the DNA. The sample lists over 150,000 clones, around 89% occurring once. This CDR3 comprises 15 residues. CDR1 is MNHEY and CDR2 is SVGAGI in the germline V gene. The trim removed 10 bases at V and 3 bases at J, leaving 10 bases unmatched. V is TRBV6-5 and J is TRBJ2-2; 8 bases line up with TRBD1. This TCR came from a man aged 50-60 years who had recovered from COVID-19. The sequenced sample was peripheral blood. The DNA for the CDR3 is TGTGCCACCTACTCCGGGACAGGCTACACCGGGGAGCTGTTTTTT. Residues: CATYSGTGYTGELFF.